This is a list of T cell receptor beta chains from one sample in a study of identical twins. TCRdb reprocessed the 5' RACE reads with MiXCR, giving one entry per CDR3 protein. The sample comprises 1.5 million to 2 million distinct CDR3 sequences, 25% to 35% of which are singletons, and roughly 0.3% rests with the top ten. Input material: cord blood. The origin of the receptors is a newborn girl in good health. The conserved cysteine and the conserved F or W are not part of the CDR3 here.

TRBV4-1	15	TRBJ2-1	ASSQGRLAVINNEQF
TRBV25-1	9	TRBJ2-7	ASSRDTEQY
TRBV12-3/TRBV12-4	11	TRBJ2-1	ASRPGEYNEQF
TRBV20-1	14	TRBJ2-2	SARDSLDTFTGELF
TRBV7-2	14	TRBJ2-3	VSSLFERDITDTQY
TRBV6-6	14	TRBJ2-4	ASTTLGLVAKNIQY
TRBV5-1	13	TRBJ1-1	ASSLAVRGTTEAF
TRBV2	11	TRBJ1-2	ASSDSFFFGYT
TRBV28	9	TRBJ2-7	ASGIGNEQY
TRBV4-1	15	TRBJ1-4	ASSQTGTGGSNEKLF
TRBV10-3	12	TRBJ1-6	AISDGQGNSPLH
TRBV25-1	15	TRBJ1-4	ASSVSGGPATNEKLF